These T cell receptor beta chains were read from a single sample in a study of OX40 agonist ivuxolimab in advanced cancers. Some clones are missing from TCRdb's copy, which holds only in-frame ones; the method was immunoSEQ multiplex PCR. The sample lists more than 20,000 clones, roughly 83% seen once, with around a third in the top ten. The sequencing here drew on CD4+ or CD8+ T cells sorted from blood, taken in a trial of the OX40 agonist ivuxolimab. The source of these receptors is an adult with an advanced solid tumor such as melanoma, head and neck, liver or kidney cancer. Each CDR3 is given with its conserved first and last residue. D genes are given only for firm matches. For some rows the clone size is stated as once, few or many, or as a class when expanded; others skip it.

size	D	V	J	CDR3	DNA
once	-	TRBV11-2	TRBJ2-1	CASSLVPGTDNEQFF	TGTGCCAGCAGCTTAGTCCCCGGGACCGACAATGAGCAGTTCTTC
few	-	TRBV7-9	TRBJ1-1	CASSLDPGITEAFF	TGTGCCAGCAGCTTAGACCCGGGAATCACTGAAGCTTTCTTT
-	-	TRBV30	TRBJ1-5	CAWSVGIAGQPQHF	TGTGCCTGGAGTGTGGGTATAGCGGGACAGCCCCAGCATTTT
-	-	TRBV30	TRBJ2-7	CAWRPPGSFTSYEQYF	TGTGCCTGGAGACCCCCGGGCAGCTTTACGTCCTACGAGCAGTACTTC
many	-	TRBV28	TRBJ2-6	CASSFGAGSLTPSGANVLTF	TGTGCCAGCAGTTTTGGGGCGGGGTCCCTTACCCCCTCTGGGGCCAACGTCCTGACTTTC
few	TRBD2	TRBV6-6	TRBJ2-3	CASTPGLAVTDTQYF	TGTGCCAGTACACCGGGACTAGCGGTGACAGATACGCAGTATTTT
-	-	TRBV4-1	TRBJ2-7	CASSQDGAYEQYF	TGCGCCAGCAGCCAGGACGGGGCCTACGAGCAGTACTTC
-	-	TRBV6-5	TRBJ1-6	CASSSTRFDSPLHF	TGTGCCAGCAGCTCCACTCGGTTCGATTCACCCCTCCACTTT
few	-	TRBV4-1	TRBJ2-7	CASSQNSGRGSYEQYF	TGCGCCAGCAGCCAAAATAGCGGCAGGGGGAGCTACGAGCAGTACTTC
-	TRBD1	TRBV6-6	TRBJ2-7	CASSYGQGAYEQYF	TGTGCCAGCAGTTATGGGCAGGGGGCATACGAGCAGTACTTC
few	TRBD1	TRBV19	TRBJ2-7	CGTGTGSYYEQYF	TGTGGCACTGGGACAGGGTCGTACTACGAGCAGTACTTC
-	-	TRBV6-5	TRBJ2-1	CASSYEGGSYNEQFF	TGTGCCAGCAGTTACGAGGGTGGATCTTACAATGAGCAGTTCTTC
-	-	TRBV5-1	TRBJ2-1	CASSLVMGGEQFF	TGCGCCAGCAGCTTGGTGATGGGGGGTGAGCAGTTCTTC
-	TRBD1	TRBV5-8	TRBJ1-5	CASSSTRTGNNQPQHF	TGTGCCAGCAGCTCTACTCGGACAGGCAACAATCAGCCCCAGCATTTT
-	TRBD2	TRBV2	TRBJ2-1	CAIYPTSGRVGNEQFF	TGTGCCATATACCCGACTAGCGGGAGGGTTGGGAATGAGCAGTTCTTC
-	-	TRBV6-6	TRBJ2-5	CASSQDTETQYF	TGTGCCAGCAGTCAAGACACAGAGACCCAGTACTTC
-	-	TRBV29-1	TRBJ2-7	CSVAGIDRTYEQYF	TGCAGCGTTGCTGGTATCGACCGAACCTACGAGCAGTACTTC
medium-sized	-	TRBV7-2	TRBJ2-7	CASSLVSGPGEQYF	TGTGCCAGCAGCTTAGTCTCAGGGCCTGGGGAGCAGTACTTC
-	-	TRBV6-5	TRBJ1-5	CASSIHSNQPQHF	TGTGCCAGCAGCATCCATAGCAATCAGCCCCAGCATTTT
-	-	TRBV5-1	TRBJ1-1	CASSLEGESTGTEAFF	TGCGCCAGCAGCTTGGAGGGGGAATCGACTGGCACTGAAGCTTTCTTT
-	-	TRBV2	TRBJ2-7	CASRQQSHYEQYF	TGTGCCAGCAGACAACAATCACACTACGAGCAGTACTTC
-	TRBD2	TRBV11-2	TRBJ2-7	CASSLGGGYYEQYF	TGTGCCAGCAGCTTAGGGGGGGGTTACTACGAGCAGTACTTC
-	TRBD2	TRBV29-1	TRBJ2-1	CSVEGLAGSYNEQFF	TGCAGCGTTGAAGGACTAGCGGGGTCCTACAATGAGCAGTTCTTC
-	-	TRBV5-1	TRBJ2-1	CASTSGFGYNEQFF	TGCGCCAGCACCTCAGGGTTTGGCTACAATGAGCAGTTCTTC
few	-	TRBV19	TRBJ1-6	CASSIDLFGGPSSPLHF	TGTGCCAGTAGTATAGATCTATTCGGGGGGCCGAGTTCACCCCTCCACTTT
-	-	TRBV5-6	TRBJ1-3	CASSLGHPSGNTIYF	TGTGCCAGCAGCTTGGGACACCCTTCGGGAAACACCATATATTTT
-	-	TRBV7-6	TRBJ2-1	CASTLNAGGKNEQFF	TGTGCCAGCACCCTCAACGCCGGGGGTAAAAATGAGCAGTTCTTC
few	-	TRBV30	TRBJ1-5	CAWSKELGSNQPQHF	TGTGCCTGGAGTAAGGAATTGGGGTCCAATCAGCCCCAGCATTTT
-	TRBD2	TRBV15	TRBJ2-7	CATSRRGEGNEQYF	TGTGCCACCAGCAGGAGAGGGGAGGGAAACGAGCAGTACTTC
-	TRBD2	TRBV7-9	TRBJ2-1	CASSPMIPILAGENEQFF	TGTGCCAGCAGCCCCATGATCCCCATACTAGCGGGAGAGAATGAGCAGTTCTTC
-	-	TRBV28	TRBJ2-5	CASSWARGTAHQETQYF	TGTGCCAGCAGTTGGGCCCGGGGAACAGCACACCAAGAGACCCAGTACTTC
-	TRBD1	TRBV11-2	TRBJ2-5	CASSLALTGVHQETQYF	TGTGCCAGCAGCTTAGCTCTTACAGGGGTTCACCAAGAGACCCAGTACTTC
-	TRBD2	TRBV6-5	TRBJ2-7	CASSFSGKDLEQYF	TGTGCCAGCAGTTTTAGCGGGAAGGATCTCGAGCAGTACTTC
-	-	TRBV27	TRBJ2-5	CASSPLSPWRSTLGETQYF	TGTGCCAGCAGTCCCCTAAGCCCGTGGAGGAGCACACTTGGGGAGACCCAGTACTTC
-	TRBD2	TRBV19	TRBJ2-7	CASSMSPLRGAAYEQYF	TGTGCCAGTAGTATGAGTCCCCTGCGGGGGGCCGCCTACGAGCAGTACTTC
-	TRBD1	TRBV18	TRBJ2-7	CASSPGTGGAEQYF	TGTGCCAGCTCACCCGGGACAGGGGGCGCCGAGCAGTACTTC
-	-	TRBV7-9	TRBJ1-4	CASSLGGRGDEKLFF	TGTGCCAGCAGCTTAGGAGGCAGGGGCGACGAAAAACTGTTTTTT
-	TRBD2	TRBV9	TRBJ2-5	CASSAGTSGGPETQYF	TGTGCCAGCAGCGCGGGGACTAGCGGGGGGCCGGAGACCCAGTACTTC
-	-	TRBV7-3	TRBJ1-6	CASRLVGGIYNSPLHF	TGTGCCAGCAGGTTGGTAGGGGGTATCTATAATTCACCCCTCCACTTT
-	TRBD2	TRBV9	TRBJ2-1	CASSDGRTSGVYNEQFF	TGTGCCAGCAGCGACGGGCGGACTAGCGGGGTCTACAATGAGCAGTTCTTC
-	-	TRBV30	TRBJ2-5	CACEEGRETQYF	TGTGCCTGCGAGGAGGGGCGTGAGACCCAGTACTTC
once	-	TRBV7-9	TRBJ2-1	CAGDLGGYNEQFF	TGTGCCGGGGACCTGGGCGGGTACAATGAGCAGTTCTTC
-	-	TRBV19	TRBJ2-1	CASSIGPKGQFF	TGTGCCAGTAGTATTGGCCCCAAAGGGCAGTTCTTC
-	-	TRBV6-5	TRBJ1-2	CASSYAAGEDYGYTF	TGTGCCAGCAGTTACGCTGCAGGGGAAGACTATGGCTACACCTTC